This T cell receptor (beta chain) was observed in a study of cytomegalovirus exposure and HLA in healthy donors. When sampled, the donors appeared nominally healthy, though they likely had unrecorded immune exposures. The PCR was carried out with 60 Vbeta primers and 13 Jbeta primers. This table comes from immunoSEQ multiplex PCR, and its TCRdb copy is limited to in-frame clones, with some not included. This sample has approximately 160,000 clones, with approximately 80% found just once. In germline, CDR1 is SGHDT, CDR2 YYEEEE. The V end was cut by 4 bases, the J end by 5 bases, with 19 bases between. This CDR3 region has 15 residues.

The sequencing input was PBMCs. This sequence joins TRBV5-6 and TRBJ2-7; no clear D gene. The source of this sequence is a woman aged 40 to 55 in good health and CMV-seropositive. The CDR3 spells CASSRRNGGRNEQYF. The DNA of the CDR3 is TGTGCCAGCAGCCGTCGCAACGGCGGAAGAAACGAGCAGTACTTC.